This T cell receptor (beta chain) is from a study of cytomegalovirus exposure and HLA in healthy donors. This clone was found once. Its antigen is not known. The junction had 3 bases not matched to a gene; V was cut back by 3 bases and J by 4 bases. This CDR3 is 16 amino acids long. The V gene's germline CDR1 is SGHRS and CDR2 YFSETQ. The PCR was carried out with 60 Vbeta primers and 13 Jbeta primers. TCRdb keeps only in-frame clones here, not all; method: immunoSEQ multiplex PCR. The table lists more than 150,000 clones, roughly 77% of them singletons. Study-level findings and limits: Solely CMV serostatus was available to characterize immune exposure. Later analysis placed DRB1 highest and HLA-C lowest in TCR association rates, which differed by HLA locus.

Source material: PBMCs. The origin of this receptor is a woman under 40 in good health and CMV-seropositive. J is TRBJ2-3 and V is TRBV5-1; 15 bases are a match to TRBD2. DNA of the CDR3: TGCGCCAGCAGCTGGCGGACTAGCGGGGGGGCAGATACGCAGTATTTT. Its protein product is CASSWRTSGGADTQYF.